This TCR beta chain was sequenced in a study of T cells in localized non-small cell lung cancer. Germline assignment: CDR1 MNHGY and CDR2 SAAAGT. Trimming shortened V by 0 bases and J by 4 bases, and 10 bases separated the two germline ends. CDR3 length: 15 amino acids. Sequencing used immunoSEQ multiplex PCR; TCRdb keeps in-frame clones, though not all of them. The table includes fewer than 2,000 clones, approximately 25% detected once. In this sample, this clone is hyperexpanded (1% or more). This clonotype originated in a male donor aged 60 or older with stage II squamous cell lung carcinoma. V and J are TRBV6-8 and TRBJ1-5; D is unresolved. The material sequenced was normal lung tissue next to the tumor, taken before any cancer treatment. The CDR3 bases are TGTGCCAGCAGTTACTCCCAAAATCCGAATCAGCCCCAGCATTTT. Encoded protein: CASSYSQNPNQPQHF.